This entry is about one TCR beta chain. These data come from a study of blood T cell repertoires in COVID-19. At the level of the study: From T cells, B-cell-depleted T cells, or PBMCs came the material, which was cDNA or gDNA.

Trimming removed 3 bases at V and 2 bases at J, with 11 bases between. The CDR3 contains 15 residues. Per germline, CDR1 LNHDA and CDR2 SQIVND (reference sequence). Those enrolled in Seattle joined during active infection and were followed longitudinally afterward. The method was immunoSEQ multiplex PCR; TCRdb's version includes in-frame clones alone and lacks a portion of them. Among roughly 150,000 clones listed, about 83% were seen once. The sequenced sample was peripheral blood. This chain joins TRBV19 and TRBJ2-1; a possible D gene is TRBD1 (6 bases). This clonotype originated in a woman older than 75 with COVID-19, enrolled during active disease. CDR3 sequence: CASSIWQGPYNEQFF. DNA of the CDR3: TGTGCCAGTAGTATTTGGCAGGGGCCCTACAATGAGCAGTTCTTC.